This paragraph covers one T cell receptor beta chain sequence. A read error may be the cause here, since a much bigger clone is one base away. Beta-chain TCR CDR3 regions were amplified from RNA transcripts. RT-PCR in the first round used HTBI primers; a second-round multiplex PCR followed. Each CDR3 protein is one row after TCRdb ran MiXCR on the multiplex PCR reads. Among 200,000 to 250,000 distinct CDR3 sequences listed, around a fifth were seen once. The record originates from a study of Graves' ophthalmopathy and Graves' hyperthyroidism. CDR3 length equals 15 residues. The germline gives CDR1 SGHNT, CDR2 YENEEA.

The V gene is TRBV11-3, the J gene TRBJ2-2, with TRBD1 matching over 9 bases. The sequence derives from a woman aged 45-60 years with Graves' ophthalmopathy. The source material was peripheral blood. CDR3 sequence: CVSSLTGQGPGELFF. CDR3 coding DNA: TGTGTCAGCAGCCTTACCGGACAGGGGCCCGGGGAGCTGTTTTTT.